This T cell receptor beta chain is from a study of T cells in Graves' hyperthyroidism and ophthalmopathy. RNA transcripts provided the source from which TCR beta CDR3 regions were amplified. The primer set for the first-round RT-PCR of the TCR CDR3 was HTBI. TCRdb itself ran the multiplex PCR reads through MiXCR, one entry per CDR3 protein. The profile covers about 610,000 distinct CDR3 sequences, with approximately 44% appearing a single time and more than 7.5% taken by the ten largest. Regarding the study as a whole: Also found in blood were most expanded thyroid clonotypes above 0.001. Ophthalmopathy cases were set apart from stable hyperthyroidism by a 13 V-J model.

This clonotype was seen repeatedly, ten times or more. Its specificity is not known. This CDR3 has 15 amino acids. Germline V gene sequence: CDR1 SEHNR, CDR2 FQNEAQ (reference sequence). V was clipped by 5 bases and J by 4 bases; unmatched bases: 6. This clonotype originated in a woman between 18 and 30 years old with Graves' hyperthyroidism. J is TRBJ2-7 and V is TRBV7-9; 12 nucleotides agree with TRBD2. The sequencing input was peripheral blood or thyroid tissue (not recorded which). The CDR3 sequence is CASSPRLAGAYEQYF. Here the CDR3 DNA reads TGTGCCAGCAGCCCCCGACTAGCGGGAGCGTACGAGCAGTACTTC.